The T cell receptor (beta chain) described here comes from a study of blood T cells in healthy people across ages. General observations from the study: Measured against age, TCR beta diversity per million T cells decreased in a roughly linear manner.

As regards this clonotype: No antigen is known for it.

In germline, CDR1 is MNHEY, CDR2 SVGEGT. The CDR3 runs to 15 residues. V shed 6 bases and J 2 bases; nucleotides not matched to a gene: 9. PCR was performed a second time for about 7 to 11 cycles using a sample-barcoded 5' primer and a J-beta primer mix. TCRdb reprocessed the 5' RACE reads via MiXCR and lists one record per CDR3 protein. This table has over 1,500,000 distinct CDR3 sequences, about 49% appearing once. The clonotype originates from a woman between 40 and 55 years old in good health. Material: blood. The J gene is TRBJ2-5, the V gene TRBV6-2 or TRBV6-3; 7 bases line up with TRBD1. This CDR3 is CASSYDRESQETQYF. In nucleotides, the CDR3 is TGTGCCAGCAGCTATGACAGGGAATCACAAGAGACCCAGTACTTC.